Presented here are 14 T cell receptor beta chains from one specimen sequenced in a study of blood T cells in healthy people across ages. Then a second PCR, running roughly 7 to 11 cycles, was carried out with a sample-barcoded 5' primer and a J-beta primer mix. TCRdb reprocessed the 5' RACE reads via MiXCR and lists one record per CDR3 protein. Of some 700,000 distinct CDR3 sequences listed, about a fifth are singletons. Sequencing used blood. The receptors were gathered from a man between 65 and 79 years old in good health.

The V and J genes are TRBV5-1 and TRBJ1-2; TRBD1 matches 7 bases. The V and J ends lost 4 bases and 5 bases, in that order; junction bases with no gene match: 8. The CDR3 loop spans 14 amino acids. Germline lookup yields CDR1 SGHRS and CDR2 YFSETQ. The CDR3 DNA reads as TGCGCCAGCAGCGATCCCGGGACAGAGTATGGCTACACCTTC. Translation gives CASSDPGTEYGYTF.

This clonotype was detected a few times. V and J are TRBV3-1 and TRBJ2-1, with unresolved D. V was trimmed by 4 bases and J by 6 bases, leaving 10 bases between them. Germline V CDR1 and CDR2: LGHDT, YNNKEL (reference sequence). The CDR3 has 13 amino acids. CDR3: CASSRRGINEQFF. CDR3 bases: TGTGCCAGCAGCCGTAGAGGTATCAATGAGCAGTTCTTC.

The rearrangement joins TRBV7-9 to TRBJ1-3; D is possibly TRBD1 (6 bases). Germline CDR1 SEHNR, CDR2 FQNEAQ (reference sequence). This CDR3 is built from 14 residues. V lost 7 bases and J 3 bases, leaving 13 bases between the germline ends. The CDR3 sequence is CASTGALFGNTIYF. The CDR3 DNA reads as TGTGCCAGCACGGGGGCCCTTTTTGGAAACACCATATATTTT.

CDR3 nucleotide sequence: TGCGCCAGCAGCTTGGGTTGGGGGAACATTCAGTACTTC. As protein: CASSLGWGNIQYF. The chain uses TRBV5-1 and TRBJ2-4; D tentatively fits TRBD1 or TRBD2 (5 bases each). The CDR3 loop spans 13 amino acids. V lost 0 bases to trimming and J lost 7 bases, with 8 bases between them. The germline gives CDR1 SGHRS, CDR2 YFSETQ.

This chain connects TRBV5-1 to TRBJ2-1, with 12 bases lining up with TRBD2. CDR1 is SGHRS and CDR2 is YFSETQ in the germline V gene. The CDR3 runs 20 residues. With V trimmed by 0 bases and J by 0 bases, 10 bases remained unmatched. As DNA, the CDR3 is TGCGCCAGCAGCTTGGGCCGGGGACTAGCGGGCTCAAGCTCCTACAATGAGCAGTTCTTC. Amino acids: CASSLGRGLAGSSSYNEQFF.

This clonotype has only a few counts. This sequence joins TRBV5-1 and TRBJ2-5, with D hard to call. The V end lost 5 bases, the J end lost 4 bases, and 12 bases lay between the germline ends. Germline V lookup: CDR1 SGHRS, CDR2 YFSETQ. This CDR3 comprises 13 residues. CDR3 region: CASRVLGGETQYF. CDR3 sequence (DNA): TGCGCCAGCAGGGTTCTCGGCGGAGAGACCCAGTACTTC.

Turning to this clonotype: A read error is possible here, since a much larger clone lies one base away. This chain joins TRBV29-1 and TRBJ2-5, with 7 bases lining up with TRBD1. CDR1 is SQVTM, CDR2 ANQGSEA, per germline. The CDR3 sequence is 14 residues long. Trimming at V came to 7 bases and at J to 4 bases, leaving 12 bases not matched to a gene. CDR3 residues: CSAPTGVGRETQYF. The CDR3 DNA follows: TGCAGCGCACCTACAGGGGTCGGCCGAGAGACCCAGTACTTC.

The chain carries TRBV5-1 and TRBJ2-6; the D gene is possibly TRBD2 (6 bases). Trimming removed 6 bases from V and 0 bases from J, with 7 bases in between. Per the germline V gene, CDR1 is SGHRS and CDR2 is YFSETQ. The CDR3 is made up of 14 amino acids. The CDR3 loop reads CASTGVSGANVLTF. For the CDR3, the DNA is TGCGCCAGCACGGGAGTCTCTGGGGCCAACGTCCTGACTTTC.

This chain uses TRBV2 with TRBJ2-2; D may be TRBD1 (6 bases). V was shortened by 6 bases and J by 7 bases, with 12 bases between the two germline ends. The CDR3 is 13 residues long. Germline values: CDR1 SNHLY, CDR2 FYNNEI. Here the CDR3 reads CASRNRVDGELFF. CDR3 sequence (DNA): TGTGCCAGCAGGAACAGGGTGGACGGGGAGCTGTTTTTT.

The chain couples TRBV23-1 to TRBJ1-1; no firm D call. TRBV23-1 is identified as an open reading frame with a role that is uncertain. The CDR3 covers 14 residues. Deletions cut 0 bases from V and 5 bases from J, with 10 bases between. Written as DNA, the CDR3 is TGCGCCAGCAGTCAATCACTCGGCGGGACTGAAGCTTTCTTT. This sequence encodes CASSQSLGGTEAFF.

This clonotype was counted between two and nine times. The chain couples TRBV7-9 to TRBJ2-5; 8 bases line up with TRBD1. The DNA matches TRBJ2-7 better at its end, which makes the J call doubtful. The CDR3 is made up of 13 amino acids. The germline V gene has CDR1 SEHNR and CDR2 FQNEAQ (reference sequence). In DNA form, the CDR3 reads TGTGCCAGCAGCCTACAGGGGGTATACGAGCAGTACTTC. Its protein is CASSLQGVYEQYF.

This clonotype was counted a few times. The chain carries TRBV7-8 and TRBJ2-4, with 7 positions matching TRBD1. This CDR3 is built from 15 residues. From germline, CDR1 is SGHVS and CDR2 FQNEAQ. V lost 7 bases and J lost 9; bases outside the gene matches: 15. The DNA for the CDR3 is TGTGCCAGCACCGAGAGAGACAGGGCCTTATCCATTCAGTACTTC. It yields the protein CASTERDRALSIQYF.

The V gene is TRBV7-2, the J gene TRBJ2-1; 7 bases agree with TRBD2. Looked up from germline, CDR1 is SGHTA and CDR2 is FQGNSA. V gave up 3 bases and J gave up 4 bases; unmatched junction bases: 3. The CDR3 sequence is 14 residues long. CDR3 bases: TGTGCCAGCAGCTTTCCAGCGGGATACAATGAGCAGTTCTTC. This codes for CASSFPAGYNEQFF.

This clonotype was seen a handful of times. This chain's CDR3 is CASSRDLEQFF. The DNA of the CDR3 is TGCGCCAGCAGCCGGGACCTTGAGCAGTTCTTC. This chain uses TRBV5-1 with TRBJ2-1, with D perhaps assigned TRBD1 or TRBD2 (5 bases each). The CDR3 extends over 11 amino acids. Trimming left V 4 bases short and J 9 bases short, with 8 bases between. The germline V gene has CDR1 SGHRS and CDR2 YFSETQ. Using reference TRBV5-1 and TRBJ2-1 for the parts outside the CDR3, the full variable domain is KAGVTQTPRYLIKTRGQQVTLSCSPISGHRSVSWYQQTPGQGLQFLFEYFSETQRNKGNFPGRFSGRQFSNSRSEMNVSTLELGDSALYLCASSRDLEQFFGPGTRLTVL.